Included here is one T cell receptor (beta chain) sequence, with context. Its antigen is unidentified. This record comes from a study of neoadjuvant anti-PD-1 for oral cavity cancer. Study background: Patients mostly received three to four biweekly nivolumab doses at 3 mg/kg before surgery. General observations from the study: With a few patients per group, TCR findings need larger cohorts.

Time point of the sample: after neoadjuvant nivolumab, at surgical resection. V shed 7 bases and J shed 8 bases, with 18 bases lying between them. The CDR3 spans 14 residues. CDR1 and CDR2 (germline): SNHLY, FYNNEI. Six replicates per PBMC sample, mostly from 400 to 500 ng of genomic DNA. The method was immunoSEQ multiplex PCR; TCRdb's version includes in-frame clones alone and lacks a portion of them. Among approximately 68,000 clones listed, 86% were seen once. The V gene is TRBV2, the J gene TRBJ2-1, with D possibly matching TRBD2 (5 bases). The sequencing here drew on PBMCs, taken after nivolumab (anti-PD-1) treatment. This sequence originates from a person aged 35 to 85 with oral cavity squamous cell carcinoma. The CDR3 sequence: CASMRASTEDEQFF. The CDR3 DNA reads as TGTGCCAGCATGAGGGCTAGCACTGAAGATGAGCAGTTCTTC. Full variable domain (remainder filled in from reference TRBV2 and TRBJ2-1): EPEVTQTPSHQVTQMGQEVILRCVPISNHLYFYWYRQILGQKVEFLVSFYNNEISEKSEIFDDQFSVERPDGSNFTLKIRSTKLEDSAMYFCASMRASTEDEQFFGPGTRLTVL.